Detailed here is one TCR beta chain. This sample is drawn from a study of OX40 agonist ivuxolimab in advanced cancers. This CDR3 has 15 amino acids. Looked up from germline, CDR1 is SGHVS and CDR2 is FQNEAQ. V lost 0 bases, J lost 6 bases, and 12 bases lay in between. Only in-frame clones appear in the TCRdb table, and some are missing; sequencing was by immunoSEQ multiplex PCR. The sample carries about 28,000 clones, roughly 84% recorded once. This clonotype was obtained from an adult with an advanced solid tumor such as melanoma, head and neck, liver or kidney cancer. This material consisted of CD4+ or CD8+ T cells sorted from blood, taken in a trial of the OX40 agonist ivuxolimab. The rearrangement joins TRBV7-8 to TRBJ1-5; no clear D gene. Written as DNA, the CDR3 is TGTGCCAGCAGCTTAGCCTCCGGTGGGGTTCAGCCCCAGCATTTT. Its protein is CASSLASGGVQPQHF.